This TCR beta chain originates from a study of T cells after yellow fever vaccination. The V segment lost 4 bases and the J segment 4 bases; nucleotides outside the gene matches: 10. The CDR3 runs to 18 residues. Germline V gene data show CDR1 as SGHAT and CDR2 as FQNNGV. This clonotype occurred a few times. TCRdb analysed the 5' RACE reads with MiXCR anew, one entry per CDR3 protein. The sample has approximately 180,000 distinct CDR3 sequences, 5.5% to 7.5% seen once. Sequenced material: CD4+ T cells sorted from PBMCs, taken on the day of the first yellow fever vaccination. The sequence was obtained from a man aged 18 to 30 who received the YFV17D yellow fever vaccine. The gene calls are TRBV11-2 and TRBJ2-7, with TRBD2 matching 16 bases. CDR3 sequence: CASSSGTSGGAFSYEQYF. The CDR3 region has the DNA TGTGCCAGCAGCTCCGGGACTAGCGGGGGGGCATTTTCTTACGAGCAGTACTTC.